The 10 T cell receptor beta chains in this list originate from one sample, sequenced in a study of shared T cell receptors in the human thymus (dated by TCRdb to the early 2020s). Preparation of the library involved the immunoSEQ multiplex PCR assay. TCRdb mirrors the immuneACCESS table, restricted to in-frame sequences. Some clones are absent from its copies; in checked studies, under half trace to an unresolved V gene, and the reason for the others is unknown. The sample table records roughly 710,000 clones; 80% to 90% of these occur just once. More than 0.008% of the sample is in the top ten clones. The same sample was also used in a study of human thymus T cells.

The sequenced sample consisted of thymocytes. These receptors originate from a girl less than two years old with a congenital heart defect. Donor details come from another sample of the same person, matched by shared clones.

The genes are TRBV2 and TRBJ2-3; weak D call: TRBD1 (5 bases). CDR3 size: 14 residues. Germline values: CDR1 SNHLY, CDR2 FYNNEI. V lost 8 bases and J lost 2, with 14 bases in between. The CDR3 spells CASLVAGPTDTQYF. The CDR3 nucleotides are TGTGCCAGCCTGGTTGCAGGGCCCACAGATACGCAGTATTTT.

The chain is built from TRBV18 and TRBJ1-1; D is perhaps TRBD1 (5 bases). CDR1 and CDR2 (germline): KGHSH, LQKENI. The CDR3 has 17 residues. Trimming left V 0 bases short and J 5 bases short, with 19 bases between. The DNA of the CDR3 is TGTGCCAGCTCACCACCTTCCAGGGATTGGCGGGGGACTGAAGCTTTCTTT. Its protein is CASSPPSRDWRGTEAFF.

This chain links TRBV28 with TRBJ1-3; TRBD1 matches 11 bases. The length of the CDR3 is 21 residues. The trim removed 5 bases at V and 6 bases at J, leaving 24 bases unmatched. From germline, CDR1 is MDHEN and CDR2 SYDVKM. CDR3 protein: CASSIGQGAGGLTATLNTIYF. The CDR3 nucleotides read TGTGCCAGCAGTATCGGACAGGGGGCTGGGGGACTTACCGCCACCTTAAACACCATATATTTT.

This clone has more than one count but fewer than ten. V is TRBV11-2 and J is TRBJ1-6; D is uncertain. Germline lookup yields CDR1 SGHAT and CDR2 FQNNGV. V was pared by 4 bases and J by 9 bases, with 16 bases between. The CDR3 has 15 amino acids. CDR3 residues: CASSSLSELGSPLHF. The DNA for the CDR3 is TGTGCCAGCAGCTCACTCAGCGAGCTTGGTTCACCCCTCCACTTT.

The chain recombines TRBV4-1 with TRBJ1-6; 7 nucleotides line up with TRBD1. V was clipped by 0 bases and J by 5 bases; unmatched bases: 13. CDR1 is MGHRA and CDR2 is YSYEKL in the germline V gene. CDR3 length equals 19 residues. CDR3 nucleotide sequence: TGCGCCAGCAGCCAAGAGTTAGAACAGGGGCCCCCTGATAATTCACCCCTCCACTTT. Protein sequence: CASSQELEQGPPDNSPLHF.

V usage is TRBV30 and J usage is TRBJ2-1; D not resolved. Trimming took 0 bases from V and 14 from J, leaving 14 bases between them. The CDR3 covers 12 residues. Germline lookup yields CDR1 GTSNPN and CDR2 SVGIG (reference sequence). The CDR3 region has the DNA TGTGCCTGGAGTGTACTTACTCCCCGCGAGTTCTTC. Amino acids: CAWSVLTPREFF.

The chain joins TRBV21-1 to TRBJ1-2; TRBD1 is the table's D call and was not checked against the DNA. TRBV21-1 is a documented pseudogene. CDR3 length equals 19 residues. The CDR3, as DNA: TGTGCCAGCAGCAACCAAAAGGCCTTCAACAGGGCCCAGAACTATGGCTACACCTTC. This codes for CASSNQKAFNRAQNYGYTF.

V gene TRBV7-2 combines with J gene TRBJ2-5; D perhaps matches TRBD2 (5 bases). The J call may be faulty, since TRBJ2-7 better matches the DNA end. The CDR3 is 15 amino acids. Per germline, CDR1 SGHTA and CDR2 FQGNSA. The CDR3 DNA follows: TGTGCCAGCAGCTTATTAACTAGAAGAGCCTACGAGCAGTACTTC. Translated: CASSLLTRRAYEQYF.

The CDR3 sequence: CAISARAGSYEQYF. The CDR3 coding sequence is TGTGCCATCAGTGCGCGGGCGGGCTCCTACGAGCAGTACTTC. This chain links TRBV10-3 with TRBJ2-7; D possibly corresponds to TRBD2 (5 bases). The CDR3 extends over 14 amino acids. Trimming left V 4 bases short and J 0 bases short, with 10 bases between. Looked up from germline, CDR1 is ENHRY and CDR2 is SYGVKD.

This chain connects TRBV6-5 to TRBJ2-2, with D tentatively TRBD2 (5 bases). Germline assignment: CDR1 MNHEY and CDR2 SVGAGI. Trimming pared 0 bases from V and 6 bases from J, leaving 14 bases between. CDR3 size: 16 residues. CDR3 protein: CASSYSRVGVPGELFF. CDR3 DNA: TGTGCCAGCAGTTACTCCCGGGTCGGGGTTCCCGGGGAGCTGTTTTTT.